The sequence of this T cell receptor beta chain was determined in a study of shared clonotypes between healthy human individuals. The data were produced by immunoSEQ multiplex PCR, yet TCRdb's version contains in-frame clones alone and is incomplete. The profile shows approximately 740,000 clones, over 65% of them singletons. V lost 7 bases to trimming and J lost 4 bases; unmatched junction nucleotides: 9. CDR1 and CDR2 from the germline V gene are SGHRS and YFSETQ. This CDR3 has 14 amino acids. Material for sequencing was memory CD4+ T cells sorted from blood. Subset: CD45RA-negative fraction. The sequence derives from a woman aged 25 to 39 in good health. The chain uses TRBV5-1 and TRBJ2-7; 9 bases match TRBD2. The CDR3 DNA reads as TGCGCCAGCCGCGTAGGTAGCGGGGGTTACGAGCAGTACTTC. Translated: CASRVGSGGYEQYF.